This TCR beta chain emerged from a study of T cell repertoires in cytomegalovirus infection. TCRdb passed the reads through MiXCR, listing each CDR3 protein once. The sample holds some 920,000 distinct CDR3 sequences; 31% are singletons and the top ten take around an eighth. There are a few counts of this clonotype. What it binds is not known. The CDR3 contains 12 residues. Trimming pared 4 bases from V and 6 bases from J, leaving 11 bases between. Looked up from germline, CDR1 is SGHDT and CDR2 is YYEEEE. The gene calls are TRBV5-6 and TRBJ2-7; D gene uncertain. This specimen consisted of cultured CD8+ T cells from PBMCs, obtained from culture after CMV antigen stimulation. The sequence was collected from a human donor in good health (CMV status not recorded). Some clones in this sample may be carry-over from other donors' samples. The chain's CDR3 is CASSPSRGEQYF. DNA for the CDR3: TGTGCCAGCAGCCCAAGCAGAGGCGAGCAGTACTTC.